This TCR beta chain was recorded in a study of cytomegalovirus exposure and HLA in healthy donors. In the PCR, 60 Vbeta and 13 Jbeta primers were used. The data were produced by immunoSEQ multiplex PCR, yet TCRdb's version contains in-frame clones alone and is incomplete. The repertoire consists of about 140,000 clones, with roughly four fifths occurring once and the leading ten covering under 2.5%. Germline assignment: CDR1 GTSNPN and CDR2 SVGIG (reference sequence). J gave up 6 bases and V 1 base, and 9 bases lay outside the gene matches. The CDR3 spans 15 residues. Comment on this clone: Its antigen is still unknown.

General study points: Common viral pathogens (according to a later analysis) appeared linked to several of the most significant clusters. Most of the TCR beta V segments (in an earlier analysis) were productive either about 87% or about 30% of the time.

The chain uses TRBV30 and TRBJ2-7, with 10 bases aligning to TRBD2. The sequence was obtained from a man younger than 45 in good health and CMV-seronegative. The specimen was PBMCs. CDR3 DNA sequence: TGTGCCTGGAGTGGCCCCTTAGCGGGAGGTGGCGAGCAGTACTTC. It specifies CAWSGPLAGGGEQYF.